The entry that follows covers one T cell receptor (beta chain) sequence. This sample is part of a study of blood T cell repertoires in COVID-19. Original methodology: Nucleated cell counts were estimated from reference gene primer amplification. Sequenced by immunoSEQ multiplex PCR; TCRdb stores in-frame clones only, minus some. D and trimming were read from the DNA, whereas the V and J calls and clone size are those reported in that table. The sample consists of 35,000 to 45,000 clones, 88% of them appearing once. The CDR3 sequence is 21 residues long. Between the trimmed V and J ends, which lost 0 bases and 2 bases, there was a span of 28 bases. Germline V gene data show CDR1 as SGDLS and CDR2 as YYNGEE.

This sequence joins TRBV9 and TRBJ2-3; D may be TRBD2 (6 bases). The sequence was collected from a human donor in a cohort sampled during active COVID-19. The sequencing sample was made of peripheral blood. CDR3 DNA sequence: TGTGCCAGCAGCGTAGGTGGATGGGCGGAGGGTGCTGGGATTTCCACAGATACGCAGTATTTT. This sequence encodes CASSVGGWAEGAGISTDTQYF.